Below are 14 T cell receptor beta chains sequenced from a single sample in a study of long-term antiretroviral therapy in people with HIV. It was version v3.0 of the immunoSEQ assay that was run at survey level. Clones were sequenced by immunoSEQ multiplex PCR, and TCRdb holds only the in-frame ones, with some missing. The sample has about 18,000 clones; approximately 78% are singletons. The sequenced sample was unsorted PBMCs, obtained 0.6 years after starting antiretroviral therapy. Receptors originate from a woman aged 18-29 years with HIV.

This clone is medium-sized (0.01 to 0.1%). The chain links TRBV7-2 to TRBJ1-6; D unclear. V lost 1 base, J lost 3 bases, and 13 bases lay in between. CDR1 SGHTA and CDR2 FQGNSA come from the germline V gene. The CDR3 contains 17 residues. The CDR3 DNA is TGTGCCAGCAGCTTAGACGGGCCGGAAGACTATAATTCACCCCTCCACTTT. Its protein product is CASSLDGPEDYNSPLHF.

This clone was recorded a few times. The chain links TRBV13 to TRBJ2-7; D not certain. Trimming cost V 0 bases and J 2 bases, with 8 bases left between them. CDR1 PRHDT and CDR2 FYEKMQ come from the germline V gene (reference sequence). This CDR3 comprises 14 residues. CDR3 nucleotides: TGTGCCAGCAGCTTAGGAGGGCAGACCTACGAGCAGTACTTC. This gives the protein CASSLGGQTYEQYF. Full variable domain (remainder filled in from reference TRBV13 and TRBJ2-7): AAGVIQSPRHLIKEKRETATLKCYPIPRHDTVYWYQQGPGQDPQFLISFYEKMQSDKGSIPDRFSAQQFSDYHSELNMSSLELGDSALYFCASSLGGQTYEQYFGPGTRLTVT.

The chain carries TRBV7-9 and TRBJ2-3, with 7 nucleotides matching TRBD2. The V and J ends lost 4 bases and 2 bases, in that order; junction bases with no gene match: 3. The CDR3 extends over 14 amino acids. Germline V lookup: CDR1 SEHNR, CDR2 FQNEAQ (reference sequence). Here the CDR3 DNA reads TGTGCCAGCAGCTCGGGACTATACACAGATACGCAGTATTTT. Its translation: CASSSGLYTDTQYF.

The chain couples TRBV5-6 to TRBJ2-1; the match to TRBD1 covers 9 bases. CDR1 and CDR2 from the germline V gene are SGHDT and YYEEEE. Losses at the gene ends were 0 bases for V and 4 bases for J; bases not matched to a gene: 2. The CDR3 totals 15 residues. The CDR3 spells CASSLGDRAYNEQFF. The CDR3 DNA follows: TGTGCCAGCAGCTTGGGGGACAGGGCTTACAATGAGCAGTTCTTC.

The rearrangement uses TRBV7-2 and TRBJ1-2, with 7 bases identical to TRBD1. V shed 5 bases, J shed 4 bases, and the junction held 4 bases outside the gene matches. CDR1 is SGHTA and CDR2 is FQGNSA in the germline V gene. The CDR3 length is 13 residues. CDR3 in amino acids: CASSLTGFYGYTF. CDR3 nucleotide sequence: TGTGCCAGCAGCCTGACAGGGTTCTATGGCTACACCTTC. Based on the CDR3 plus reference TRBV7-2 and TRBJ1-2, the full variable domain is GAGVSQSPSNKVTEKGKDVELRCDPISGHTALYWYRQSLGQGLEFLIYFQGNSAPDKSGLPSDRFSAERTGGSVSTLTIQRTQQEDSAVYLCASSLTGFYGYTFGSGTRLTVV.

The rearrangement links TRBV6-6 to TRBJ1-5; D is possibly TRBD1 (5 bases). CDR1 and CDR2 from the germline V gene are MNHNY and SVGAGI (reference sequence). The length of the CDR3 is 13 residues. Trimming left V 2 bases short and J 4 bases short, with 6 bases between. The CDR3 sequence is CASSYRGNQPQHF. The DNA for the CDR3 is TGTGCCAGCAGTTACAGGGGAAATCAGCCCCAGCATTTT.

This clone was counted a few times. The chain links TRBV28 to TRBJ1-5; D is undetermined. The V gene's germline CDR1 is MDHEN and CDR2 SYDVKM. Trimming took 1 base from V and 4 from J, leaving 20 bases between them. The CDR3 is 18 residues long. CDR3 region: CASSLLVVVAGSNQPQHF. DNA of the CDR3: TGTGCCAGCAGTTTATTGGTAGTTGTGGCAGGTTCAAATCAGCCCCAGCATTTT. The variable domain in full, completed from reference TRBV28 and TRBJ1-5, reads DVKVTQSSRYLVKRTGEKVFLECVQDMDHENMFWYRQDPGLGLRLIYFSYDVKMKEKGDIPEGYSVSREKKERFSLILESASTNQTSMYLCASSLLVVVAGSNQPQHFGDGTRLSIL.

This clone occurred once. This rearrangement joins TRBV7-3 to TRBJ1-2; TRBD1 is a possible D gene (5 bases). Germline assignment: CDR1 SGHTA and CDR2 FQGTGA. V shed 5 bases and J shed 6 bases, with 13 bases lying between them. This CDR3 is built from 13 residues. DNA of the CDR3: TGTGCCAGCAGCCCGGGGGGAGGGAATGGCTACACCTTC. As protein: CASSPGGGNGYTF.

The chain combines TRBV28 with TRBJ2-7; D ambiguous. The V gene lost 6 bases and the J gene lost 0 bases, with 15 bases spanning the gap. The CDR3 is 15 amino acids. Germline CDR1 and CDR2: MDHEN and SYDVKM. The CDR3 nucleotides read TGTGCCAGCAGCTCTTCCGGTTCGAGCTCCTACGAGCAGTACTTC. Its translation: CASSSSGSSSYEQYF.

This sequence joins TRBV7-9 and TRBJ1-1; possible D gene TRBD1, 5 bases. The CDR3 extends over 16 amino acids. V was pared by 2 bases and J by 0 bases, with 13 bases between. Germline CDR1 and CDR2: SEHNR and FQNEAQ (reference sequence). The CDR3 here is CASSLYRGGVNTEAFF. CDR3 sequence (DNA): TGTGCCAGCAGCTTATACCGGGGGGGGGTGAACACTGAAGCTTTCTTT.

CDR3 in amino acids: CASKVGNTEAFF. CDR3 DNA: TGCGCCAGCAAGGTTGGTAACACTGAAGCTTTCTTT. J is TRBJ1-1 and V is TRBV5-1; D not resolved. The CDR3 length is 12 residues. The germline V and J ends were trimmed by 6 bases and 2 bases, with 8 bases remaining between them. CDR1 SGHRS and CDR2 YFSETQ come from the germline V gene.

The rearrangement links TRBV6-6 to TRBJ1-1; D unclear. CDR3 size: 11 residues. Germline V gives CDR1 MNHNY, CDR2 SVGAGI (reference sequence). Deletions cut 7 bases from V and 7 bases from J, with 10 bases between. CDR3 sequence: CASTRQLEAFF. The DNA of the CDR3 is TGTGCCAGCACCCGGCAGCTTGAAGCTTTCTTT.

Comments on this clone: The sample holds other DNA sequences that translate to the same CDR3. The chain links TRBV7-2 to TRBJ2-1; a weak D match, TRBD2 (6 bases). Germline V CDR1 and CDR2: SGHTA, FQGNSA. CDR3 length equals 14 residues. Trimming cost V 0 bases and J 6 bases, with 9 bases left between them. The CDR3 DNA is TGTGCCAGCAGCTTAGCAGGCGGGACCAATGAGCAGTTCTTC. It yields the protein CASSLAGGTNEQFF.

V is TRBV7-9 and J is TRBJ2-5, with no clear D. The CDR3 runs to 13 residues. Germline CDR1 is SEHNR and CDR2 is FQNEAQ (reference sequence). V was trimmed by 5 bases and J by 5 bases, leaving 12 bases between them. CDR3 loop: CASSTGPRETQYF. For the CDR3, the DNA is TGTGCCAGCAGCACCGGGCCCAGGGAGACCCAGTACTTC.